The 32 T cell receptor beta chains in this list originate from one sample, sequenced in a study of blood T cells in healthy people across ages. A second 7 to 11 cycle PCR used barcoded and J-beta primers. Each CDR3 protein is one row after TCRdb ran MiXCR on the 5' RACE reads. The sample has about 800,000 distinct CDR3 sequences, 20% to 30% seen once. These data were also reused for a study on T cells of mothers and their children.

Sequenced input: blood. These receptors all come from a boy between 10 and 17 years old in good health.

The chain joins TRBV2 to TRBJ2-3; D is uncertain. The CDR3 covers 15 residues. The germline gives CDR1 SNHLY, CDR2 FYNNEI. The V end lost 4 bases, the J end lost 4 bases, and 15 bases lay between the germline ends. The CDR3 loop reads CASSGGTVISDTQYF. In nucleotides, the CDR3 is TGTGCCAGCAGTGGGGGTACCGTCATATCAGATACGCAGTATTTT.

This chain connects TRBV29-1 to TRBJ2-5, with D tentatively TRBD2 (6 bases). The CDR3 spans 13 residues. Between the trimmed V and J ends, which lost 1 base and 5 bases, there was a span of 11 bases. Germline CDR1 is SQVTM and CDR2 is ANQGSEA. CDR3 bases: TGCAGCGTTGAAGTAGGGGCGGGGGAGACCCAGTACTTC. Translating it yields CSVEVGAGETQYF.

The CDR3 region is CASSDGSPGRGGGTDTQYF. CDR3 nucleotides: TGTGCCAGCAGTGATGGGTCCCCGGGGCGGGGGGGAGGCACAGATACGCAGTATTTT. V is TRBV25-1 and J is TRBJ2-3; 9 positions match TRBD2. The CDR3 sequence is 19 residues long. V lost 3 bases to trimming and J lost 1 base; unmatched junction nucleotides: 14. Germline lookup yields CDR1 MGHDK and CDR2 SYGVNS.

CDR3 amino acids: CASSLERDPNQPQHF. As DNA, the CDR3 is TGTGCCAGCAGCTTAGAAAGGGACCCCAATCAGCCCCAGCATTTT. J is TRBJ1-5 and V is TRBV7-2, with D maybe TRBD1 (5 bases). V lost 1 base, J lost 3 bases, and 10 bases lay in between. Germline V gives CDR1 SGHTA, CDR2 FQGNSA. The CDR3 sequence is 15 residues long.

The gene calls are TRBV6-2 or TRBV6-3 and TRBJ2-7; no clear D gene. With 2 bases removed from V and 1 base from J, the gap between germline ends came to 9 bases. This CDR3 region has 14 residues. From germline, CDR1 is MNHEY and CDR2 SVGEGT. The CDR3 spells CASSYAARSYEQYF. The CDR3 coding sequence is TGTGCCAGCAGTTACGCAGCGAGATCCTACGAGCAGTACTTC.

This clonotype was found a few times. The rearrangement joins TRBV7-3 to TRBJ2-5; no reliable D call. TRBJ2-1 explains the end of the DNA better; the J call may be wrong. Germline CDR1 SGHTA, CDR2 FQGTGA. The CDR3 runs 14 residues. The CDR3: CASSSHGPEDEQFF. The CDR3 DNA sequence: TGTGCCAGCAGCTCCCATGGACCCGAGGATGAGCAGTTCTTC.

The genes are TRBV4-1 and TRBJ2-6, with a weak D call TRBD1 (6 bases). Germline V gene sequence: CDR1 MGHRA, CDR2 YSYEKL. V was trimmed by 1 base and J by 2 bases, leaving 9 bases between them. The CDR3 length is 16 residues. Written as DNA, the CDR3 is TGCGCCAGCAGCCAAGCAGCAGGGGCTGGGGCCAACGTCCTGACTTTC. Translated, it gives CASSQAAGAGANVLTF.

V gene TRBV15 combines with J gene TRBJ2-5; TRBD2 aligns across 10 bases. The tail of the sequence fits TRBJ2-1 better, so the J call may be wrong. Per the germline V gene, CDR1 is LNHNV and CDR2 is YYDKDF (reference sequence). CDR3 length equals 17 residues. CDR3 sequence reads: CATSRDMTSGYYNEQFF. DNA for the CDR3: TGTGCCACCAGCAGAGATATGACTAGCGGGTACTACAATGAGCAGTTCTTC.

The gene calls are TRBV4-1 and TRBJ2-5; a weak D match, TRBD2 (5 bases). The CDR3 has 13 residues. Trimming stripped 0 bases from V and 9 bases from J, with 11 bases between. Germline lookup yields CDR1 MGHRA and CDR2 YSYEKL. The CDR3 DNA sequence: TGCGCCAGCAGCCAAGATCCGGGAATGGCCCAGTACTTC. This codes for CASSQDPGMAQYF.

This chain uses TRBV4-1 with TRBJ2-7; D is possibly TRBD1 (6 bases). The CDR3 is 14 residues long. CDR1 is MGHRA, CDR2 YSYEKL, per germline. V was cut by 1 base and J by 2 bases, with 9 bases left in between. CDR3 region: CASSQVGGAYEQYF. CDR3 in DNA: TGCGCCAGCAGCCAAGTAGGGGGAGCCTACGAGCAGTACTTC.

V and J are TRBV28 and TRBJ2-3, with a tentative D call TRBD2 (5 bases). The CDR3 runs to 14 residues. Germline assignment: CDR1 MDHEN and CDR2 SYDVKM. V lost 0 bases, J lost 1 base, and 5 bases lay in between. CDR3 loop: CASSLCGGTDTQYF. CDR3 sequence (DNA): TGTGCCAGCAGTTTATGCGGGGGCACAGATACGCAGTATTTT.

V is TRBV19 and J is TRBJ1-1, with D possibly being TRBD1 (6 bases). The V end lost 5 bases, the J end lost 1 base, and 14 bases lay between the germline ends. The CDR3 covers 15 residues. Per the germline V gene, CDR1 is LNHDA and CDR2 is SQIVND (reference sequence). The CDR3, as DNA: TGTGCCAGTAGTCTCTCCGGGACACCGAACACTGAAGCTTTCTTT. Amino acid sequence: CASSLSGTPNTEAFF.

This chain connects TRBV20-1 to TRBJ2-5; tentative D call: TRBD2 (6 bases). CDR1 is DFQATT, CDR2 SNEGSKA, per germline (reference sequence). The germline V and J ends were trimmed by 0 bases and 1 base, with 15 bases remaining between them. There are 16 residues in the CDR3. CDR3 amino acids: CSARDSSAGIQETQYF. CDR3 in DNA: TGCAGTGCTAGAGATTCTTCGGCGGGAATCCAAGAGACCCAGTACTTC.

This sequence joins TRBV20-1 and TRBJ1-1; 8 bases fit TRBD1. Trimming at V came to 0 bases and at J to 1 base, leaving 7 bases not matched to a gene. CDR1 DFQATT and CDR2 SNEGSKA come from the germline V gene (reference sequence). CDR3 size: 16 residues. CDR3 nucleotides: TGCAGTGCTAGAGATGCGGGTGACAGGGGGAACACTGAAGCTTTCTTT. Its protein is CSARDAGDRGNTEAFF.

In its sample, this clonotype was seen a few times. The V and J genes are TRBV7-2 and TRBJ2-5; a possible D gene is TRBD1 (6 bases). The DNA end is more similar to TRBJ2-7, so the J call may be wrong. The CDR3 loop spans 13 amino acids. The germline V gene has CDR1 SGHTA and CDR2 FQGNSA. As DNA, the CDR3 is TGTGCCAGCAGCCAATCAACAGGGTACGAGCAGTACTTC. It encodes CASSQSTGYEQYF.

This chain links TRBV28 with TRBJ2-7, with TRBD1 matching over 9 bases. The CDR3 spans 17 residues. Germline trimming cut 2 bases from V and 7 bases from J; bases unmatched to any gene: 15. Germline V gene sequence: CDR1 MDHEN, CDR2 SYDVKM. CDR3 sequence (DNA): TGTGCCAGCAGTTTAGTCCCTCCGGGACAGGGCTTTCTGGAGCAGTACTTC. Amino acid sequence: CASSLVPPGQGFLEQYF.

This clonotype was counted only a few times. The chain carries TRBV9 and TRBJ1-4; 8 bases fit TRBD1. CDR3 length equals 15 residues. The germline V gene encodes CDR1 SGDLS and CDR2 YYNGEE. Trimming took 4 bases from V and 7 from J; bases not matched to a gene: 9. Here the CDR3 DNA reads TGTGCCAGCAGCCCCCACAGGGGGGGTCGTGAAAAACTGTTTTTT. It codes for CASSPHRGGREKLFF.

The CDR3 nucleotides read TGTGCCAGCAGCTGGAGCCCCGGGACAGTCGAAAAACTGTTTTTT. This codes for CASSWSPGTVEKLFF. The J gene is TRBJ1-4, the V gene TRBV11-2, with 7 bases fitting TRBD1. The V and J ends lost 4 bases and 8 bases, in that order; junction bases with no gene match: 10. Germline assignment: CDR1 SGHAT and CDR2 FQNNGV. The CDR3 is 15 residues long.

This clonotype came up a few times. The junction shows a germline mismatch at one end, possibly a read error. The V and J genes are TRBV5-1 and TRBJ2-5; D unclear. The CDR3 sequence is 13 residues long. Germline CDR1 is SGHRS and CDR2 is YFSETQ. The CDR3, as DNA: TGCGCCGGCAGCTTGGTTAACCGGGAGACCCAGTACTTC. Translation gives CAGSLVNRETQYF.

The chain carries TRBV6-2 or TRBV6-3 and TRBJ2-1; perhaps TRBD2 as D (5 bases). V shed 2 bases and J shed 7 bases, with 15 bases lying between them. Germline V gene sequence: CDR1 MNHEY, CDR2 SVGEGT. The CDR3 is 15 residues long. The CDR3 coding sequence is TGTGCCAGCAGTTACAGTTCGGGATTAGATAATGAGCAGTTCTTC. It is translated as CASSYSSGLDNEQFF.

On this clonotype: A read error may explain this, as a much larger clone is one base away. This rearrangement joins TRBV7-6 to TRBJ2-5; D not resolved. Trimming pared 2 bases from V and 2 bases from J, leaving 9 bases between. CDR3 length: 14 amino acids. Germline CDR1 and CDR2: SGHVS and FNYEAQ. CDR3 bases: TGTGCCAGCAGCTTAAGGGCAGAACAAGAGACCCAGTACTTC. Translation gives CASSLRAEQETQYF.

The chain has TRBV6-1 and TRBJ2-5; D is perhaps TRBD2 (5 bases). The V gene lost 6 bases and the J gene lost 4 bases, with 15 bases spanning the gap. From germline, CDR1 is MNHNS and CDR2 SASEGT. The CDR3 sequence is 14 residues long. The CDR3 spells CASREDGVLETQYF. CDR3 DNA: TGTGCCAGCAGAGAGGACGGGGTATTAGAGACCCAGTACTTC.

The V gene is TRBV20-1, the J gene TRBJ2-7; tentative D call: TRBD2 (6 bases). This CDR3 spans 15 amino acids. The germline gives CDR1 DFQATT, CDR2 SNEGSKA (reference sequence). The V end was cut by 0 bases, the J end by 3 bases, with 15 bases between. The CDR3 nucleotides are TGCAGTGCTAGAGACCCTGTGGGTAGCGGCTACGAGCAGTACTTC. It codes for CSARDPVGSGYEQYF.

In its sample, this clonotype was seen a few times. The chain has TRBV12-3 or TRBV12-4 and TRBJ2-5; no firm D call. Trimming shortened V by 3 bases and J by 5 bases, and 13 bases separated the two germline ends. The CDR3 is 14 residues long. The CDR3 sequence is CASSFIAVEETQYF. CDR3 sequence (DNA): TGTGCCAGCAGTTTCATTGCGGTGGAGGAGACCCAGTACTTC.

V is TRBV24-1 and J is TRBJ2-5, with D possibly being TRBD2 (5 bases). The CDR3 length is 13 residues. V was pared by 7 bases and J by 2 bases, with 10 bases between. The germline gives CDR1 KGHDR, CDR2 SFDVKD. As DNA, the CDR3 is TGTGCCACCAGGACGGGGAAGCAAGAGACCCAGTACTTC. Amino acid sequence: CATRTGKQETQYF.

The chain links TRBV29-1 to TRBJ1-3; D unclear. The CDR3 extends over 13 amino acids. V shed 4 bases and J shed 1 base, with 8 bases lying between them. Germline V CDR1 and CDR2: SQVTM, ANQGSEA. DNA for the CDR3: TGCAGCGTTGTGCCGATATCTGGAAACACCATATATTTT. Its protein is CSVVPISGNTIYF.

A few counts support this clonotype. The chain employs TRBV11-1 and TRBJ2-5; D might be TRBD2 (6 bases). This CDR3 has 15 residues. Between the trimmed V and J ends, which lost 5 bases and 5 bases, there was a span of 18 bases. Germline CDR1 and CDR2: SGHAT and FQDESV (reference sequence). The CDR3 loop is CASSVWTGRGETQYF. CDR3 nucleotides: TGTGCCAGCAGCGTATGGACCGGGCGGGGTGAGACCCAGTACTTC.

This clonotype was found a few times. V usage is TRBV6-2 or TRBV6-3 and J usage is TRBJ2-3, with D hard to call. The CDR3 extends over 14 amino acids. Trimming stripped 6 bases from V and 2 bases from J, with 12 bases between. Germline values: CDR1 MNHEY, CDR2 SVGEGT. The CDR3 DNA is TGTGCCAGCAGCCGGCAAACCATCACAGATACGCAGTATTTT. As protein: CASSRQTITDTQYF.

This clonotype was counted between two and nine times. The rearrangement joins TRBV3-1 to TRBJ1-2; no reliable D call. This CDR3 spans 15 amino acids. Trimming took off 1 base at V and 0 bases at J, with 9 bases between the two ends. CDR1 is LGHDT, CDR2 YNNKEL, per germline (reference sequence). The CDR3 sequence: CASSQGPGANYGYTF. CDR3 bases: TGTGCCAGCAGCCAAGGTCCCGGGGCTAACTATGGCTACACCTTC.

The chain combines TRBV7-2 with TRBJ2-3; 7 bases align to TRBD2. The CDR3 contains 18 residues. Germline V gene sequence: CDR1 SGHTA, CDR2 FQGNSA. Trimming took 1 base from V and 2 from J; bases not matched to a gene: 12. CDR3 amino acids: CASSLGASGTYLTDTQYF. CDR3 coding DNA: TGTGCCAGCAGCTTAGGAGCCAGCGGGACGTACCTCACAGATACGCAGTATTTT.

In regard to this clonotype: The germline gene is not matched at one end of the junction; a read error may be the cause. The chain links TRBV20-1 to TRBJ2-7; 9 positions agree with TRBD2. Germline loops: CDR1 DFQATT, CDR2 SNEGSKA (reference sequence). The CDR3 consists of 15 residues. The CDR3 spells CSAGDPSGASYEQYF. The CDR3 nucleotides are TGCAGTGCTGGAGACCCTAGCGGGGCCTCCTACGAGCAGTACTTC.

This chain connects TRBV27 to TRBJ2-1; 8 bases are shared with TRBD1. The V segment lost 3 bases and the J segment 0 bases; nucleotides outside the gene matches: 4. Germline V gives CDR1 MNHEY, CDR2 SMNVEV (reference sequence). This CDR3 is built from 16 residues. The CDR3 sequence is CASSLDRASSYNEQFF. The CDR3 coding sequence is TGTGCCAGCAGTTTGGACAGGGCCAGCTCCTACAATGAGCAGTTCTTC.